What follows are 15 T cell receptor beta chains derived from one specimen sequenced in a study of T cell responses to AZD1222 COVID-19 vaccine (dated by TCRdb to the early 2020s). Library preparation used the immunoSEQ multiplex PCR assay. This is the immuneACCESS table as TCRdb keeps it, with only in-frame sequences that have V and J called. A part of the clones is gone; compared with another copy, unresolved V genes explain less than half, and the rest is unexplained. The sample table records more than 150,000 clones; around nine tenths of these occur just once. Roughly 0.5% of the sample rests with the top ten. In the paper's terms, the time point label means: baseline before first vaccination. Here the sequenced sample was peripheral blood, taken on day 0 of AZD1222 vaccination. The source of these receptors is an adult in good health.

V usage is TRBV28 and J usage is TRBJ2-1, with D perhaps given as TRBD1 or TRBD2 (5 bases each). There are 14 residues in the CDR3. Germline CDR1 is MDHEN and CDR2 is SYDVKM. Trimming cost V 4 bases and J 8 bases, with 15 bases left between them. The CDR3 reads CASSSGTHRDEQFF. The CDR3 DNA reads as TGTGCCAGCAGTTCCGGGACCCACCGCGATGAGCAGTTCTTC.

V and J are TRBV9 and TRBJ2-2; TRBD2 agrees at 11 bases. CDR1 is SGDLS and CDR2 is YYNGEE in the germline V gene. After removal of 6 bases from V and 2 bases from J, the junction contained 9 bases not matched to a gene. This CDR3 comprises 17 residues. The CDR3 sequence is CASTGSSGGPNTGELFF. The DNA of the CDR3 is TGTGCCAGCACGGGCTCTAGCGGGGGGCCTAACACCGGGGAGCTGTTTTTT.

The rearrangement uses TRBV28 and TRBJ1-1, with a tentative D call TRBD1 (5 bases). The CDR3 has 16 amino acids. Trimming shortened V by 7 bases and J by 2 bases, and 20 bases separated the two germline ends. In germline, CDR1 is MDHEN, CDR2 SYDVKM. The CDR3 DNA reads TGTGCCAGCAATCCCAGATTGACACAGGTAAACACTGAAGCTTTCTTT. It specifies CASNPRLTQVNTEAFF.

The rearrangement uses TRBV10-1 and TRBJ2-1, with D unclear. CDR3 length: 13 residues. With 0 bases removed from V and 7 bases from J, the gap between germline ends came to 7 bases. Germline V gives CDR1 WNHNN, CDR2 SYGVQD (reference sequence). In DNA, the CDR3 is TGCGCCAGCAGTGAGTCGGGGATGAATGAGCAGTTCTTC. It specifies CASSESGMNEQFF.

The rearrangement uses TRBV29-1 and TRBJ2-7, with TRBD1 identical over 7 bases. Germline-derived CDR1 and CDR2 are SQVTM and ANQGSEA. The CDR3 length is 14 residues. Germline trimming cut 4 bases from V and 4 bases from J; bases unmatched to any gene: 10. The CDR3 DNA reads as TGCAGCGTTGTAGACAGGGTCGGTGGTTACGAGCAGTACTTC. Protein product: CSVVDRVGGYEQYF.

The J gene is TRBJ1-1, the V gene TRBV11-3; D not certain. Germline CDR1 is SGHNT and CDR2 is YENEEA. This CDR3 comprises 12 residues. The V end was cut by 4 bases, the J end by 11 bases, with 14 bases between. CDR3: CASSSSNRVAFF. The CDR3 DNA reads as TGTGCCAGCAGCTCGAGTAACCGTGTGGCTTTCTTT.

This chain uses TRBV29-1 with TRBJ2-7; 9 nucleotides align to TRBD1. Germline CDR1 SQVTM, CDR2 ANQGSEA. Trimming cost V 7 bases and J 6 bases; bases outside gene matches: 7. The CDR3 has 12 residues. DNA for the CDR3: TGCAGCGCCACACAGGGGGCGCTCGAGCAGTACTTC. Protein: CSATQGALEQYF.

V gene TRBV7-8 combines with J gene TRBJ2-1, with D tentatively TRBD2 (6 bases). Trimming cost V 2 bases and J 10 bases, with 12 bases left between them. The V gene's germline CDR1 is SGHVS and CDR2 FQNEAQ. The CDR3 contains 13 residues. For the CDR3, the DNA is TGTGCCAGCAGCTTACGGGGGATGGGGGAGCAGTTCTTC. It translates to CASSLRGMGEQFF.

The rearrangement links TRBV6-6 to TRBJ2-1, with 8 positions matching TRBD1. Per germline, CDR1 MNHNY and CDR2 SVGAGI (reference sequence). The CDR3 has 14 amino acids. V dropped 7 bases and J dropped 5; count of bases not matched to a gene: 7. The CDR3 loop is CASILDRGDNEQFF. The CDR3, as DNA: TGTGCCAGCATTCTCGACAGGGGCGACAATGAGCAGTTCTTC.

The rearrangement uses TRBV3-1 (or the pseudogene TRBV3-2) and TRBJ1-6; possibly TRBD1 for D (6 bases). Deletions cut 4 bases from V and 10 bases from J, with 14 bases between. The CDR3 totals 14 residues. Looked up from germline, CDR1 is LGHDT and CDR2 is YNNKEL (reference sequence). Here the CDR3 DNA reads TGTGCCAGCAGCCCACACAGGGAACGCTCACCCCTCCACTTT. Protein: CASSPHRERSPLHF.

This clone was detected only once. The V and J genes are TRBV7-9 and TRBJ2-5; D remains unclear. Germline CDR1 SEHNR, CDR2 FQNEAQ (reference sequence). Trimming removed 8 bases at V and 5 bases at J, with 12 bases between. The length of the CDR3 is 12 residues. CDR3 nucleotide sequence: TGTGCCAGCTCAAAGGGTACCGAGACCCAGTACTTC. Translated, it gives CASSKGTETQYF.

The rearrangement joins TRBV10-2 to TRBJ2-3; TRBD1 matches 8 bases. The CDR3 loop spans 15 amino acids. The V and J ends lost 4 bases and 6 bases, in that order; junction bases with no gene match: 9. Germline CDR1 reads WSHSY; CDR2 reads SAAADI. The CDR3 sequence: CASSGGQGRGDTQYF. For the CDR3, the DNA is TGCGCCAGCAGTGGAGGACAGGGCCGAGGGGATACGCAGTATTTT.

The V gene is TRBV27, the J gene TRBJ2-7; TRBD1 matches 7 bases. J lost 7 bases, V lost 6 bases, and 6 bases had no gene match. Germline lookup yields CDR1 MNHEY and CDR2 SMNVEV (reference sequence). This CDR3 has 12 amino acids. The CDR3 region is CASSSRDREQYF. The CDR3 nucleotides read TGTGCCAGCAGCTCCCGGGACAGAGAGCAGTACTTC.

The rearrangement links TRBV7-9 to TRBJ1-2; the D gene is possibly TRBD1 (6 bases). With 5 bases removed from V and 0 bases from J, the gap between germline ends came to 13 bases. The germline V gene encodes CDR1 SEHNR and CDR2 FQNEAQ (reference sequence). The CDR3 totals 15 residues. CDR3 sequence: CASSPSRTANYGYTF. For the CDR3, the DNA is TGTGCCAGCAGCCCCAGTAGGACAGCTAACTATGGCTACACCTTC.

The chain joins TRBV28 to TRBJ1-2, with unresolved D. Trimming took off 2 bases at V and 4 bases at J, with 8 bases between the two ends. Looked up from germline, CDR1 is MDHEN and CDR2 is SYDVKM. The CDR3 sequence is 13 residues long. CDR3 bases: TGTGCCAGCAGTTTAGTCACCGGCTATGGCTACACCTTC. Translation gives CASSLVTGYGYTF.